Presented here are 12 T cell receptor beta chains from one specimen sequenced in a study of blood T cell repertoires in COVID-19. Data came from immunoSEQ multiplex PCR; TCRdb stores just in-frame clones and leaves some out. The table records roughly 200,000 clones, roughly 85% of them present only once. Sequences were obtained from PBMCs or T cells enriched from blood (not recorded which). Receptors were obtained from a woman aged 45-65 years who had been exposed to COVID-19.

V is TRBV6-4 and J is TRBJ1-2; TRBD1 is a possible D gene (6 bases). Germline values: CDR1 MRHNA, CDR2 SNTAGT. Trimming cost V 3 bases and J 8 bases, with 19 bases left between them. The CDR3 is 15 amino acids. CDR3 sequence: CASSETGEGVMGYTF. CDR3 in DNA: TGTGCCAGCAGTGAAACAGGAGAGGGGGTGATGGGCTACACCTTC.

This chain connects TRBV10-1 to TRBJ2-6, with a possible D match to TRBD2 (5 bases). V was trimmed by 7 bases and J by 0 bases, leaving 16 bases between them. The germline V gene encodes CDR1 WNHNN and CDR2 SYGVQD (reference sequence). The CDR3 spans 17 residues. This chain's CDR3 is CASTTPVRGSGANVLTF. The CDR3, as DNA: TGCGCCAGCACCACCCCCGTCCGGGGCTCTGGGGCCAACGTCCTGACTTTC.

The chain couples TRBV27 to TRBJ1-1; D call uncertain. The CDR3 runs 12 residues. Trimming stripped 6 bases from V and 2 bases from J, with 7 bases between. Per germline, CDR1 MNHEY and CDR2 SMNVEV (reference sequence). Here the CDR3 reads CASRYSNTEAFF. The CDR3 DNA follows: TGTGCCAGCAGGTACAGTAACACTGAAGCTTTCTTT.

CDR3: CSAFDTEAFF. The CDR3 nucleotides read TGCAGTGCCTTCGACACTGAAGCTTTCTTT. The J gene is TRBJ1-1, the V gene TRBV20-1; D remains unclear. V was clipped by 6 bases and J by 3 bases, with 5 bases between them. The CDR3 extends over 10 amino acids. Germline CDR1 is DFQATT and CDR2 is SNEGSKA (reference sequence).

This rearrangement joins TRBV30 to TRBJ2-2; 8 nucleotides agree with TRBD1. The CDR3 consists of 17 residues. The germline CDR1 and CDR2 sequences are GTSNPN and SVGIG (reference sequence). V trimming: 0 bases; J trimming: 4 bases; junction bases outside the gene matches: 10. CDR3 in amino acids: CAWSVIGGQGRTGELFF. For the CDR3, the DNA is TGTGCCTGGAGTGTAATCGGTGGACAGGGTCGCACCGGGGAGCTGTTTTTT.

This chain links TRBV28 with TRBJ2-3, with D maybe TRBD2 (6 bases). Trimming left V 8 bases short and J 0 bases short, with 12 bases between. The length of the CDR3 is 14 residues. Germline loops: CDR1 MDHEN, CDR2 SYDVKM. The CDR3 bases are TGTGCCAGCCGGGACTCAACTAGCACAGATACGCAGTATTTT. Translating it yields CASRDSTSTDTQYF. The full variable domain, with the rest looked up from reference TRBV28 and TRBJ2-3, is DVKVTQSSRYLVKRTGEKVFLECVQDMDHENMFWYRQDPGLGLRLIYFSYDVKMKEKGDIPEGYSVSREKKERFSLILESASTNQTSMYLCASRDSTSTDTQYFGPGTRLTVL.

The genes are TRBV27 and TRBJ1-5; 7 bases are shared with TRBD1. J was trimmed by 4 bases and V by 4 bases; bases with no gene match: 7. The CDR3 length is 15 residues. Per germline, CDR1 MNHEY and CDR2 SMNVEV (reference sequence). The CDR3 protein is CASSSTGTVNQPQHF. The CDR3 DNA reads as TGTGCCAGCAGTTCAACCGGGACAGTGAATCAGCCCCAGCATTTT.

This chain links TRBV11-3 with TRBJ2-3; 8 bases align to TRBD1. The germline V gene encodes CDR1 SGHNT and CDR2 YENEEA. The CDR3 sequence is 14 residues long. V shed 6 bases, J shed 1 base, and the junction held 3 bases outside the gene matches. This chain's CDR3 is CASSPDRGTDTQYF. The CDR3 DNA reads as TGTGCCAGCAGTCCGGACAGGGGCACAGATACGCAGTATTTT. The complete variable domain, with remaining parts taken from reference TRBV11-3 and TRBJ2-3, reads EAGVVQSPRYKIIEKKQPVAFWCNPISGHNTLYWYLQNLGQGPELLIRYENEEAVDDSQLPKDRFSAERLKGVDSTLKIQPAELGDSAVYLCASSPDRGTDTQYFGPGTRLTVL.

CDR3 residues: CASRTGTDQPQHF. CDR3 nucleotides: TGTGCCAGCCGAACAGGGACGGATCAGCCCCAGCATTTT. The genes are TRBV2 and TRBJ1-5; a possible D gene is TRBD1 (6 bases). The V and J ends lost 8 bases and 5 bases respectively, with 13 bases between them. Germline V lookup: CDR1 SNHLY, CDR2 FYNNEI. The length of the CDR3 is 13 residues.

V is TRBV10-3 and J is TRBJ1-1; 10 nucleotides match TRBD1. The germline gives CDR1 ENHRY, CDR2 SYGVKD. The CDR3 is made up of 15 amino acids. J lost 4 bases, V lost 4 bases, and 6 bases had no gene match. The CDR3 DNA is TGTGCCATCAGTGCGTCCGGGACAGGGGCCACTGAAGCTTTCTTT. Its protein product is CAISASGTGATEAFF.

In DNA form, the CDR3 reads TGTGCCAGCAGCTGGAGGACTAACCAAGAGACCCAGTACTTC. Protein product: CASSWRTNQETQYF. This chain uses TRBV13 with TRBJ2-5; possibly TRBD2 for D (6 bases). CDR1 and CDR2 from the germline V gene are PRHDT and FYEKMQ (reference sequence). Trimming took 4 bases from V and 0 from J, leaving 9 bases between them. This CDR3 contains 14 residues.

The chain combines TRBV19 with TRBJ1-1; D gene unclear. Germline CDR1 reads LNHDA; CDR2 reads SQIVND (reference sequence). The CDR3 has 14 amino acids. V gave up 3 bases and J gave up 1 base, with 9 bases separating them. In DNA, the CDR3 is TGTGCCAGTAGTATTTCCCCACAGAACACTGAAGCTTTCTTT. This codes for CASSISPQNTEAFF.